The 11 T cell receptor beta chains below all came from one sample that was sequenced in a study of T cells in Graves' hyperthyroidism and ophthalmopathy. Amplification targeted TCR beta CDR3 regions from RNA transcripts. The HTBI primer set drove a first-round RT-PCR of the TCR CDR3. MiXCR, applied by TCRdb to the multiplex PCR reads, yields one record per CDR3 protein. The data contain over 450,000 distinct CDR3 sequences, approximately 15% of them seen just once; the ten biggest clones take up 15% to 20%. Material for sequencing was blood. Receptor source: a woman younger than 35 with Graves' hyperthyroidism.

The sample holds many counts of this clonotype. The chain uses TRBV12-3 or TRBV12-4 and TRBJ2-1; tentative D call: TRBD2 (7 bases). This CDR3 has 15 residues. Trimming took off 7 bases at V and 3 bases at J, with 16 bases between the two ends. CDR3 amino acids: CASTEGGQLYNEQFF. The CDR3 DNA is TGTGCCAGCACCGAGGGGGGGCAGCTCTACAATGAGCAGTTCTTC.

At least ten counts were recorded for this clonotype. The chain links TRBV27 to TRBJ1-4; 10 bases match TRBD1. The CDR3 extends over 18 amino acids. V was clipped by 5 bases and J by 4 bases; unmatched bases: 13. Germline V lookup: CDR1 MNHEY, CDR2 SMNVEV (reference sequence). The CDR3 loop reads CASSPGTGAAEINEKLFF. CDR3 DNA: TGTGCCAGCAGTCCTGGGACAGGGGCGGCGGAGATTAATGAAAAACTGTTTTTT.

This CDR3 reads CASSRGMADQPQHF. CDR3 in DNA: TGTGCCAGCAGTCGCGGAATGGCAGATCAGCCCCAGCATTTT. The V call is TRBV6-2 or TRBV6-3, the J call TRBJ1-5, with unresolved D. This CDR3 region has 14 residues. CDR1 is MNHEY, CDR2 SVGEGT, per germline. V lost 5 bases to trimming and J lost 5 bases, with 13 bases between them.

This clonotype came up many times. The chain joins TRBV27 to TRBJ1-2, with D unresolved. CDR3 length: 14 residues. Trimming shortened V by 6 bases and J by 5 bases, and 16 bases separated the two germline ends. Looked up from germline, CDR1 is MNHEY and CDR2 is SMNVEV (reference sequence). The chain's CDR3 is CASSPGRSEYGYTF. CDR3 DNA sequence: TGTGCCAGCAGCCCCGGGAGGTCTGAGTATGGCTACACCTTC.

The V and J genes are TRBV12-3 or TRBV12-4 and TRBJ1-2, with D possibly matching TRBD1 (5 bases). The CDR3 is 14 residues long. The V end was cut by 5 bases, the J end by 8 bases, with 18 bases between. The CDR3 nucleotides are TGTGCCAGCAGTAGACTCCGGGACGCCGGCGGCTACACCTTC. This gives the protein CASSRLRDAGGYTF.

Only a few counts were recorded for this clonotype. The chain uses TRBV5-1 and TRBJ2-2; a possible D gene is TRBD2 (5 bases). Germline V gene lookup returns CDR1 SGHRS and CDR2 YFSETQ. This CDR3 is 13 amino acids long. The V end lost 5 bases, the J end lost 5 bases, and 10 bases lay between the germline ends. CDR3 nucleotides: TGCGCCAGCAGTAACGAGGGAACCGGGGAGCTGTTTTTT. Protein sequence: CASSNEGTGELFF.

A word on this clonotype: An end of the junction does not agree with germline; a read error may underlie this. The V call is TRBV5-1, the J call TRBJ2-6; D not resolved. CDR3 length equals 18 residues. Germline assignment: CDR1 SGHRS and CDR2 YFSETQ. The CDR3 nucleotides read TGTGTCAGCAGCTTGGAAAACCGACGGGTCTCTGGGGCCAACGTCCTGACTTTC. This translates into CVSSLENRRVSGANVLTF.

The CDR3 reads CASSLYKGANQPQHF. The DNA for the CDR3 is TGTGCCAGCAGCTTATACAAGGGGGCGAATCAGCCCCAGCATTTT. This chain uses TRBV11-2 with TRBJ1-5; 7 bases are shared with TRBD1. The germline gives CDR1 SGHAT, CDR2 FQNNGV. After removal of 2 bases from V and 4 bases from J, the junction contained 5 bases not matched to a gene. CDR3 length: 15 amino acids.

This clonotype has a handful of counts. One end of the junction varies from germline; a read error may be responsible. The gene calls are TRBV19 and TRBJ1-3; possibly TRBD1 for D (5 bases). Per germline, CDR1 LNHDA and CDR2 SQIVND (reference sequence). The CDR3 contains 15 residues. As DNA, the CDR3 is TGTGCCACCACCGTAGGGACCAGCTCTGGAAACACCATATATTTC. It is translated as CATTVGTSSGNTIYF.

This clonotype showed up many times. V gene TRBV12-3 or TRBV12-4 combines with J gene TRBJ2-3; the D is unclear. This CDR3 region has 15 residues. Trimming removed 2 bases from V and 6 bases from J, with 15 bases in between. CDR3: CASSLRSITHDTQYF. CDR3 nucleotides: TGTGCCAGCAGTTTAAGGAGCATAACCCACGATACGCAGTATTTT.

The chain employs TRBV15 and TRBJ1-1; weak D call: TRBD1 (5 bases). Looked up from germline, CDR1 is LNHNV and CDR2 is YYDKDF (reference sequence). The CDR3 has 18 residues. The V gene lost 0 bases and the J gene lost 0 bases, with 17 bases spanning the gap. CDR3 protein: CATSRDKGDRTLNTEAFF. The CDR3 DNA reads TGTGCCACCAGCAGAGATAAGGGTGACAGAACTTTGAACACTGAAGCTTTCTTT.